The rows below give T cell receptor beta chains drawn from one sample of a study of blood T cell repertoires in COVID-19. TCRdb keeps only in-frame clones here, not all; method: immunoSEQ multiplex PCR. The sample has 200,000 to 250,000 clones, about 90% seen once. Material: peripheral blood. The receptors were sampled from a woman aged 25 to 39 who had recovered from COVID-19. CDR3s include the opening cysteine and the closing phenylalanine or tryptophan. D genes are given only for firm matches. A clone size is listed for some rows: how often the clone was seen (once, few, many), or a class if it is expanded.

j_gene: TRBJ1-2; abundance: .; v_gene: TRBV5-5; d_gene: .; CDR3nt: TGTGCCAGCAGCTTCTTGAGTCCGTCTAACTATGGCTACACCTTC; CDR3aa: CASSFLSPSNYGYTF
j_gene: TRBJ2-5; abundance: .; v_gene: TRBV29-1; d_gene: TRBD1; CDR3nt: TGCAGCGTTGACGGGACAGGGTCAGAGACCCAGTACTTC; CDR3aa: CSVDGTGSETQYF
j_gene: TRBJ2-2; abundance: once; v_gene: TRBV10-1; d_gene: TRBD2; CDR3nt: TGCGCCAGCAGCAGCGGGGCTGTCGTCGGGGAGCTGTTTTTT; CDR3aa: CASSSGAVVGELFF
j_gene: TRBJ2-7; abundance: .; v_gene: TRBV4-1; d_gene: TRBD1; CDR3nt: TGCGCCAGCAGCCAATCAGGACAGGGCCCCTACGAGCAGTACTTC; CDR3aa: CASSQSGQGPYEQYF
j_gene: TRBJ2-5; abundance: .; v_gene: TRBV7-2; d_gene: TRBD2; CDR3nt: TGTGCCAGCAGCTTGGCCGGGGGAGGGGAGACCCAGTACTTC; CDR3aa: CASSLAGGGETQYF
j_gene: TRBJ1-5; abundance: .; v_gene: TRBV5-4; d_gene: TRBD1; CDR3nt: TGTGCCAGCAGCATATGGGACAGGCGGGAAGGGCCCCAGCATTTT; CDR3aa: CASSIWDRREGPQHF
j_gene: TRBJ2-5; abundance: once; v_gene: TRBV12-3/TRBV12-4; d_gene: .; CDR3nt: TGTGCCAGCAGTTTCACGGGGGAAGAGACCCAGTACTTC; CDR3aa: CASSFTGEETQYF
j_gene: TRBJ2-7; abundance: .; v_gene: TRBV3-1/TRBV3-2; d_gene: .; CDR3nt: TGTGCCAGCAGCCAAGACCCAGGGGGGACCTCCTACGAGCAGTACTTC; CDR3aa: CASSQDPGGTSYEQYF
j_gene: TRBJ1-1; abundance: few; v_gene: TRBV19; d_gene: .; CDR3nt: TGTGCCAGTAGGATCACAGAACTAGATGAAGCTTTCTTT; CDR3aa: CASRITELDEAFF
j_gene: TRBJ1-2; abundance: once; v_gene: TRBV2; d_gene: .; CDR3nt: TGTGCCAGCAATACAGGGAAAGGCTACACCTTC; CDR3aa: CASNTGKGYTF
j_gene: TRBJ2-1; abundance: .; v_gene: TRBV7-3; d_gene: .; CDR3nt: TGTGCCAGCAGCTTAACGGGCGGGATAGCGATCTACAATGAGCAGTTCTTC; CDR3aa: CASSLTGGIAIYNEQFF
j_gene: TRBJ1-5; abundance: few; v_gene: TRBV7-6; d_gene: .; CDR3nt: TGTGCCAGCAGCTTACCGGGTGGGCCCCAGCATTTT; CDR3aa: CASSLPGGPQHF
j_gene: TRBJ2-3; abundance: .; v_gene: TRBV20-1; d_gene: .; CDR3nt: TGCAGTGCTAGAGTATCCGATACGCAGTATTTT; CDR3aa: CSARVSDTQYF
j_gene: TRBJ1-2; abundance: .; v_gene: TRBV29-1; d_gene: .; CDR3nt: TGCAGCGTTGAAGACGGACAGACTTATGGCTACACCTTC; CDR3aa: CSVEDGQTYGYTF
j_gene: TRBJ2-3; abundance: .; v_gene: TRBV5-1; d_gene: .; CDR3nt: TGCGCCAGCAGCTTGGAACAGATCACAGATACGCAGTATTTT; CDR3aa: CASSLEQITDTQYF
j_gene: TRBJ1-6; abundance: .; v_gene: TRBV30; d_gene: .; CDR3nt: TGTGCCTGGAGTTGGAACCGCAGATCAGGTTCACCCCTCCACTTT; CDR3aa: CAWSWNRRSGSPLHF
j_gene: TRBJ2-2; abundance: .; v_gene: TRBV7-7; d_gene: .; CDR3nt: TGTGCCAGCGCAATAGTGAACACCGGGGAGCTGTTTTTT; CDR3aa: CASAIVNTGELFF
j_gene: TRBJ2-3; abundance: .; v_gene: TRBV2; d_gene: .; CDR3nt: TGTGCCAGCACCTGGACTAGCACAGATACGCAGTATTTT; CDR3aa: CASTWTSTDTQYF
j_gene: TRBJ1-6; abundance: .; v_gene: TRBV30; d_gene: .; CDR3nt: TGTGCCTGTTTAAATTCGACCGACACTTGGACCCTCCACTTT; CDR3aa: CACLNSTDTWTLHF
j_gene: TRBJ1-5; abundance: few; v_gene: TRBV6-5; d_gene: TRBD1; CDR3nt: TGTGCCAGCAGTTACGACAGGGGTGCGGATCAGCCCCAGCATTTT; CDR3aa: CASSYDRGADQPQHF
j_gene: TRBJ1-2; abundance: .; v_gene: TRBV6-6; d_gene: TRBD1; CDR3nt: TGTGCCAGCAGTTTCCAGGACAGGGGAGGCGGCTACACCTTC; CDR3aa: CASSFQDRGGGYTF
j_gene: TRBJ2-6; abundance: .; v_gene: TRBV18; d_gene: TRBD2; CDR3nt: TGTGCCAGCTCACCACTTCGGGGGGCTGGGGCCAACGTCCTGACTTTC; CDR3aa: CASSPLRGAGANVLTF